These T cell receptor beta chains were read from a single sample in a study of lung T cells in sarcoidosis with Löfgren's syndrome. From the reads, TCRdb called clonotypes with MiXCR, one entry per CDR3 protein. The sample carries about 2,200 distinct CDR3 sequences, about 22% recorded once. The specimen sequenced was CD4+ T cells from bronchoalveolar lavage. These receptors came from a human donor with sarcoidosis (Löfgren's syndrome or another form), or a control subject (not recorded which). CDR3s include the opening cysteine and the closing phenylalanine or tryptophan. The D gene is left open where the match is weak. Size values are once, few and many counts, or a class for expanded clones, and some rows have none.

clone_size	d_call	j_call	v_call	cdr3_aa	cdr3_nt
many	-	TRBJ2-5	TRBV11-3	CASEKGFQETQYF	TGTGCCAGCGAAAAGGGATTTCAAGAGACCCAGTACTTC
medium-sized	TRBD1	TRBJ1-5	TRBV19	CASSLDRGHQPQHF	TGTGCCAGTAGTCTGGACAGGGGGCATCAGCCCCAGCATTTT
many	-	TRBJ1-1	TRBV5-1	CASSPGTFGLGRDTEAFF	TGCGCCAGCAGCCCGGGGACATTCGGGCTCGGTAGGGACACTGAAGCTTTCTTT
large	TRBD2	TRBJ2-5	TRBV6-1	CASSLGLAGAGEAETQYF	TGTGCCAGCAGTCTCGGACTAGCGGGAGCGGGTGAAGCAGAGACCCAGTACTTC
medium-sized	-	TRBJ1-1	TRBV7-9	CASSLGRARDRDFEAFF	TGTGCCAGCAGCTTGGGCCGGGCCCGGGATCGGGATTTTGAAGCTTTCTTT
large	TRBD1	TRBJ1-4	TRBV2	CASTGTGNEKLFF	TGTGCCAGCACGGGGACAGGAAATGAAAAACTGTTTTTT
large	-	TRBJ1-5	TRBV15	CATSRDSRQPQHF	TGTGCCACCAGCAGAGATTCCCGTCAGCCCCAGCATTTT
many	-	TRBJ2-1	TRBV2	CASSEGSRREQFF	TGTGCCAGCAGTGAAGGGTCGCGGAGAGAGCAGTTCTTC
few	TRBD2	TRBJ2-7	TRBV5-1	CASSKLAGSDEQYF	TGCGCCAGCAGCAAACTAGCGGGAAGCGACGAGCAGTACTTC
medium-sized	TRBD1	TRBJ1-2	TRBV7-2	CASSPGQDRGGYTF	TGTGCCAGCAGCCCGGGACAGGACCGGGGTGGCTACACCTTC
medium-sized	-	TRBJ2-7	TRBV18	CASSPGEISYEQYF	TGTGCCAGCTCACCGGGCGAAATCTCCTACGAGCAGTACTTC
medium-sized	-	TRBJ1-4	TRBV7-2	CASSLRSGNEKLFF	TGTGCCAGCAGCTTACGCAGCGGTAATGAAAAACTGTTTTTT
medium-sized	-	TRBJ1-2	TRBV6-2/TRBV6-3	CASSYNRYGYTF	TGTGCCAGCAGTTACAATCGCTATGGCTACACCTTC
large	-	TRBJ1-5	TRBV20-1	CSARATSNQPQHF	TGCAGTGCTAGAGCGACGAGCAATCAGCCCCAGCATTTT
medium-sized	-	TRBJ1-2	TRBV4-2	CASTNRNLNYGYTF	TGTGCCAGCACAAACAGGAACCTTAACTATGGCTACACCTTC
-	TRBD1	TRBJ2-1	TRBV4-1	CAGSHPGQGNERFF	TGCGCCGGCAGCCACCCAGGACAGGGCAATGAGCGGTTCTTC
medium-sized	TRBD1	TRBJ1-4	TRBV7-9	CASSKGQGRSANEKLFF	TGTGCCAGCAGCAAAGGACAGGGAAGAAGTGCTAATGAAAAACTGTTTTTT
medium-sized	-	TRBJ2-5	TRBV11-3	CASSTGSQETQYF	TGTGCCAGCTCGACGGGCAGCCAAGAGACCCAGTACTTC
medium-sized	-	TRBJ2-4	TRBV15	CATSREGQGNIQYF	TGTGCCACCAGCAGAGAGGGGCAGGGAAACATTCAGTACTTC
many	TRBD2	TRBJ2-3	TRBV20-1	CSAIGHLTGTSDTQYF	TGCAGTGCCATAGGACACCTAACCGGGACTAGCGATACGCAGTATTTT
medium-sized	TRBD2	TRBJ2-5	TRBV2	CASSAVAGGRETQYF	TGTGCCAGCAGTGCGGTAGCGGGGGGGAGAGAGACCCAGTACTTC
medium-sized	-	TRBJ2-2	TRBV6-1	CASRRDGVYGELFF	TGTGCCAGCCGCCGGGACGGGGTTTACGGGGAGCTGTTTTTT
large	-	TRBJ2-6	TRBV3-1	CASSPTKSGANVLTF	TGTGCCAGCAGCCCCACAAAATCTGGGGCCAACGTCCTGACTTTC
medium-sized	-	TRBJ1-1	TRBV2	CASGGGGAGGTEAFF	TGTGCCAGCGGCGGCGGGGGAGCAGGTGGGACTGAAGCTTTCTTT
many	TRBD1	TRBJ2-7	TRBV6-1	CASRTGQGAYEQYF	TGTGCCAGCAGGACGGGACAGGGGGCTTACGAGCAGTACTTC
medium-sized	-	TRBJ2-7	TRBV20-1	CSADKGRVDEQYF	TGCAGTGCCGACAAGGGCAGGGTTGACGAGCAGTACTTC
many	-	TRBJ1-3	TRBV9	CASSVAGVSSGNTIYF	TGTGCCAGCAGCGTAGCTGGGGTGAGCTCTGGAAACACCATATATTTT
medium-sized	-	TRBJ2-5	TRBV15	CATSRGQEQETQYF	TGTGCCACCAGCAGAGGACAGGAACAAGAGACCCAGTACTTC
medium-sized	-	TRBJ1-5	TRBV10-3	CAISGEAKGDSNQPQHF	TGTGCCATCAGTGGGGAAGCGAAGGGTGACAGCAATCAGCCCCAGCATTTT
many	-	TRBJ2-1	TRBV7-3	CASSVRGVSSYNEQFF	TGTGCCAGCAGCGTCAGGGGGGTTAGCTCCTACAATGAGCAGTTCTTC
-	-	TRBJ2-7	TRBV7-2	CASSLPAISGTASYEQYF	TGTGCCAGCAGCTTACCAGCGATCTCCGGGACGGCGTCCTACGAGCAGTACTTC
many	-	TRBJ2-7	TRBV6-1	CASTDGVYEQYF	TGTGCCAGCACCGACGGGGTCTACGAGCAGTACTTC
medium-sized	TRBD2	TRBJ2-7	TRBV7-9	CASSLALASGDYEQYF	TGTGCCAGCAGCTTAGCCCTCGCTAGCGGGGACTACGAGCAGTACTTC
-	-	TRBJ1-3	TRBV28	CASSSFQYAIHF	TGTGCCAGCAGCTCCTTCCAGTACGCCATACATTTT
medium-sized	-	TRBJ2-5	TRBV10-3	CAIKGGTATTGETQYF	TGTGCCATCAAAGGGGGGACAGCTACTACCGGCGAGACCCAGTACTTC
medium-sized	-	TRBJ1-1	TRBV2	CASSQESKGEAFF	TGTGCCAGCAGTCAAGAGTCTAAGGGAGAAGCTTTCTTT
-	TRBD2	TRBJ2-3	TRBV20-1	CSAGGSLAGTTVTQYF	TGCAGTGCTGGGGGGTCCTTAGCGGGCACGACAGTTACGCAGTATTTT
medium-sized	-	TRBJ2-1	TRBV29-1	CSGSGRVSGVSNEQFF	TGCAGCGGGTCGGGTCGTGTGAGTGGGGTCAGTAATGAGCAGTTCTTC
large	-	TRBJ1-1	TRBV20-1	CSAFRDTNTEAFF	TGCAGTGCTTTTAGGGACACGAACACTGAAGCTTTCTTT
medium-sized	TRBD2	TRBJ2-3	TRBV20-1	CSANGYTSGRTDTQYF	TGCAGTGCTAATGGATACACTAGCGGGAGGACAGATACGCAGTATTTT
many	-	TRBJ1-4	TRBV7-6	CASAGQPATNEKLFF	TGTGCCAGTGCTGGACAGCCCGCAACTAATGAAAAACTGTTTTTT
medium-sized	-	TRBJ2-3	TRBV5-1	CASSLGISTDTQYF	TGCGCCAGCAGCTTGGGAATTAGCACAGATACGCAGTATTTT
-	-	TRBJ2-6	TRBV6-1	CASSPGGQVFSWANVLTF	TGTGCCAGCAGTCCGGGGGGACAGGTCTTCTCTTGGGCCAACGTCCTGACTTTC
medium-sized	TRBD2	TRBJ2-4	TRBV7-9	CASSYRASGGPESIQYF	TGTGCCAGCAGCTATCGGGCTAGCGGGGGCCCGGAAAGCATTCAGTACTTC
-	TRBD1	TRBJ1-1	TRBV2	CASNPTGAEAFF	TGTGCCAGCAATCCGACAGGGGCTGAAGCGTTCTTT
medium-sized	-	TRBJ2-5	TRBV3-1	CASSQDVAGQETQYF	TGTGCCAGCAGCCAAGATGTGGCAGGGCAAGAGACCCAGTACTTC
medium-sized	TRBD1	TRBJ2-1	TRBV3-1	CASSQRQGSSYNEQFF	TGTGCCAGCAGCCAGAGACAGGGGAGCTCCTACAATGAGCAGTTCTTC
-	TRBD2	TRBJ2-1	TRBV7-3	CASSSSSGSRNEQLF	TGTGCCAGCAGCTCATCTAGCGGGAGTAGGAATGAGCAGCTCTTC
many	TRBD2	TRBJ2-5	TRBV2	CASSQGTSRETQYF	TGTGCCAGCAGCCAAGGGACTAGCAGAGAGACCCAGTACTTC
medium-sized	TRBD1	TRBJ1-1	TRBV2	CASSGQGRGEAFF	TGTGCCAGCAGTGGACAGGGAAGAGGTGAAGCTTTCTTT
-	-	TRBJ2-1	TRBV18	CASSPPSRGGHNEQFF	TGCGCCAGCTCACCACCGTCCAGGGGGGGCCACAATGAGCAGTTCTTC
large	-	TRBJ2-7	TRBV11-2	CASSLGRTVSYEQYF	TGTGCCAGCAGCTTAGGCCGGACAGTGTCCTACGAGCAGTACTTC